The 11 T cell receptor beta chains reported below all come from one sample, sequenced in a study of early T cells in non-severe SARS-CoV-2 infection. TCRdb re-called the 5' RACE reads with MiXCR, one entry per CDR3 protein. The table shows around 110,000 distinct CDR3 sequences, with 11% occurring only once. Source material: whole blood. The receptors shown here come from an adult who was a healthcare worker with PCR-confirmed SARS-CoV-2 infection or an uninfected control (not recorded which).

This clonotype occurred many times. The DNA of the CDR3 is TGTGCCAGCAGGAGTGGTGGAGATACGCAGTATTTT. It yields the protein CASRSGGDTQYF. The chain uses TRBV7-2 and TRBJ2-3; D not certain. Trimming took off 6 bases at V and 5 bases at J, with 9 bases between the two ends. Germline V gene data show CDR1 as SGHTA and CDR2 as FQGNSA. CDR3 length: 12 residues. Together with reference TRBV7-2 and TRBJ2-3, the CDR3 gives the full variable domain: GAGVSQSPSNKVTEKGKDVELRCDPISGHTALYWYRQSLGQGLEFLIYFQGNSAPDKSGLPSDRFSAERTGGSVSTLTIQRTQQEDSAVYLCASRSGGDTQYFGPGTRLTVL.

This clonotype appeared a few times. The chain has TRBV12-3 or TRBV12-4 and TRBJ2-3; D is perhaps TRBD1 (5 bases). This CDR3 is 19 amino acids long. Trimming stripped 5 bases from V and 2 bases from J, with 26 bases between. The CDR3 sequence is CASSAFPLHDRRSTDTQYF. The CDR3 DNA is TGTGCCAGCAGTGCTTTTCCCCTTCATGACAGACGGTCCACAGATACGCAGTATTTT.

This clonotype came up a few times. The rearrangement joins TRBV6-2 or TRBV6-3 to TRBJ2-3; weak D call: TRBD1 (5 bases). The V gene lost 7 bases and the J gene lost 6 bases, with 14 bases spanning the gap. This CDR3 spans 13 amino acids. CDR1 and CDR2 from the germline V gene are MNHEY and SVGEGT. CDR3 residues: CASNHRIPDTQYF. The CDR3 DNA reads TGTGCCAGCAACCACAGGATTCCGGATACGCAGTATTTT.

In its sample, this clonotype was seen many times. This chain uses TRBV6-6 with TRBJ2-7, with D possibly TRBD2 on 7 matching bases. From germline, CDR1 is MNHNY and CDR2 SVGAGI (reference sequence). The CDR3 consists of 14 residues. Trimming removed 4 bases from V and 6 bases from J, with 16 bases in between. CDR3 protein: CASSWEGPGAEQYF. Written as DNA, the CDR3 is TGTGCCAGCAGTTGGGAGGGACCGGGGGCCGAGCAGTACTTC.

This clonotype has just a few counts. The rearrangement links TRBV10-2 to TRBJ2-2; TRBD2 is a possible D gene (7 bases). The length of the CDR3 is 17 residues. CDR1 and CDR2 from the germline V gene are WSHSY and SAAADI. V was shortened by 2 bases and J by 2 bases, with 15 bases between the two germline ends. The CDR3 DNA reads TGCGCCAGCAGTGAGCCTGGGGGGGCCCGCAACACCGGGGAGCTGTTTTTT. This codes for CASSEPGGARNTGELFF.

This clonotype was seen only a few times. CDR3 region: CASSKLAGVNTGELFF. The CDR3 DNA follows: TGTGCCAGCAGTAAGCTAGCGGGAGTAAACACCGGGGAGCTGTTTTTT. V gene TRBV6-2 or TRBV6-3 combines with J gene TRBJ2-2; 10 bases are a match to TRBD2. CDR3 length: 16 residues. CDR1 and CDR2 from the germline V gene are MNHEY and SVGEGT. Unmatched junction bases numbered 5, after V lost 5 bases and J lost 2 bases.

At least ten counts were recorded for this clonotype. The chain employs TRBV25-1 and TRBJ2-7; D is unclear. The CDR3 has 12 amino acids. Deletions cut 5 bases from V and 3 bases from J, with 8 bases between. Germline V lookup: CDR1 MGHDK, CDR2 SYGVNS. CDR3 sequence reads: CASSKMGYEQYF. The DNA of the CDR3 is TGTGCCAGCAGTAAAATGGGCTACGAGCAGTACTTC.

The rearrangement links TRBV5-1 to TRBJ1-5; D is possibly TRBD1 (5 bases). Germline lookup yields CDR1 SGHRS and CDR2 YFSETQ. V was clipped by 4 bases and J by 5 bases, with 13 bases between them. The CDR3 consists of 14 residues. The chain's CDR3 is CASSRDSGDQPQHF. The CDR3, as DNA: TGCGCCAGCAGCCGCGACAGTGGAGATCAGCCCCAGCATTTT.

This clonotype was counted only a few times. The chain is built from TRBV5-1 and TRBJ2-2; 7 nucleotides match TRBD2. This CDR3 has 16 amino acids. Germline trimming cut 4 bases from V and 4 bases from J; bases unmatched to any gene: 10. Germline V CDR1 and CDR2: SGHRS, YFSETQ. CDR3 in DNA: TGCGCCAGCAGCACTACCACTAGCGCTAGCACCGGGGAGCTGTTTTTT. As protein: CASSTTTSASTGELFF.

Points on this clonotype: This may come from a read error, since a much larger clone is one base off. The rearrangement uses TRBV5-6 and TRBJ2-5; TRBD2 aligns across 16 bases. CDR1 and CDR2 (germline): SGHDT, YYEEEE. The CDR3 runs to 17 residues. The DNA for the CDR3 is TGTGTCAGCAGATGGGGACTAGCGGGAGGGCCAGGAGAGACCCAGTACTTC. This codes for CVSRWGLAGGPGETQYF.

This clonotype was observed a handful of times. This chain uses TRBV10-3 with TRBJ1-1; 7 bases align to TRBD1. This CDR3 is 13 amino acids long. The germline gives CDR1 ENHRY, CDR2 SYGVKD. Trimming cost V 0 bases and J 8 bases; bases outside gene matches: 3. The CDR3 DNA reads TGTGCCATCAGTGAGTCGCGGGACAGAGAAGCTTTCTTT. It codes for CAISESRDREAFF.